Described below is a single T cell receptor (beta chain) sequence and its context. It has no known antigen specificity. No base-level quality is on record; no much larger clone is a single base apart. The data stem from a study of T cells after somatic rescue of genetic block (dated by TCRdb to about 2020). General notes on the study: What the study looked at was long-term robustness, specifically in a T-cell system that came about through somatic rescue of a genetic block in T-cell development.

Trimming takes 5 bases from V and 4 bases from J, and the germline ends sit 19 bases apart. The CDR3, from cysteine to phenylalanine, totals 16 residues. Only CDR3 DNA remains: 48 bases, in frame from the first base. The germline V gene gives CDR1 as SGHRS and CDR2 as YFSETQ. To prepare the library, the immunoSEQ multiplex PCR assay was applied. The source is immuneACCESS, and TCRdb retained only in-frame sequences with V and J called. Part of the clones is not carried over; for the studies checked, unresolved V genes explain less than half of this, and the remainder is unexplained. For this sample the table gives tens of thousands of clones, of which approximately 91% were detected only once. Of the sample, approximately 2.7% is held by the ten largest clones.

The TCR sequence derives from a man aged 25 to 45. Sample: peripheral blood mononuclear cells (PBMCs). The chain links TRBV5-1 with TRBJ2-1; no confident D gene assignment can be made. The base sequence is TGCGCCAGCAGTACCGGGTCGCCAACCACTTACAATGAGCAGTTCTTC. It codes for CASSTGSPTTYNEQFF.